This TCR beta chain was found in a study of shared clonotypes between healthy human individuals. Concerning this clone itself: Its antigen remains unidentified.

Negatively enriched CD4+ T cells were divided by CD45RA into naive and memory. Sequenced by immunoSEQ multiplex PCR; TCRdb stores in-frame clones only, minus some. This table holds millions of clones, more than 80% found once. Study findings and constraints: Specimens sampled were limited to blood, with tissue repertoires likely differing. Unshared clonotypes carried lower generation probabilities than those common to all four donors.

Material: naive CD4+ T cells sorted from blood. Subset of the sample: CD45RA+ positively selected. The clonotype originates from a man aged 18 to 30 in good health.

The CDR3 reads CASSPEAGRHVGAGGYTF. CDR3 nucleotide sequence: TGTGCCAGCTCACCAGAAGCAGGGAGACATGTTGGGGCTGGCGGCTACACCTTC. J is TRBJ1-2 and V is TRBV18; a weak D match, TRBD1 (5 bases). The V end lost 2 bases, the J end lost 8 bases, and 27 bases lay between the germline ends. Germline V gives CDR1 KGHSH, CDR2 LQKENI. The CDR3 runs 18 residues.